A selection of T cell receptor beta chains follows, all from one sample in a study of blood T cell repertoires in COVID-19. Using immunoSEQ multiplex PCR, the repertoire was profiled, and TCRdb retains in-frame clones only, with some absent. Of about 38,000 clones in the sample, roughly 74% are singletons; the top ten hold roughly a tenth. Sequencing used peripheral blood. The receptors originated from a man aged 65 to 79 with COVID-19, enrolled during active disease. The conserved cysteine and the conserved F or W are not part of the CDR3 here. Fields, in order: V gene, J gene, CDR3 length, CDR3 protein.

>TRBV7-8|TRBJ2-3|12
ASSFSSPTDTQY
>TRBV10-1|TRBJ2-1|14
ASSESCLYSYNEQF
>TRBV7-2|TRBJ2-5|15
ASSLDIGLIDQETQY
>TRBV5-1|TRBJ2-3|15
ASSGGLAGHNTDTQY
>TRBV28|TRBJ1-6|13
ASSLLDTGNSPLH
>TRBV6-2/TRBV6-3|TRBJ2-7|14
ASSARSGGVSYEQY
>TRBV15|TRBJ1-5|15
ATSDGLRGTDRSPQH
>TRBV30|TRBJ1-1|13
AWSWPGTGGTEAF
>TRBV7-2|TRBJ1-2|12
ASSPTTGSYGYT
>TRBV5-8|TRBJ1-3|13
ASSLAPFSGNTIY
>TRBV28|TRBJ1-3|12
ASGQGNSGNTIY
>TRBV11-2|TRBJ1-5|14
ASSGGVGGSNQPQH
>TRBV5-5|TRBJ1-2|11
ASSSGQGGGYT
>TRBV18|TRBJ1-1|15
ASSSMMDRGPDTEAF
>TRBV15|TRBJ1-4|14
ATSRGLGATNEKLF
>TRBV7-9|TRBJ2-1|10
ASTIDHQGQF
>TRBV6-6|TRBJ2-2|13
ASSYGTGRGGELF
>TRBV3-1/TRBV3-2|TRBJ1-6|11
ASSQYRDSPLH
>TRBV9|TRBJ2-1|12
ASSIRTGGNEQF
>TRBV19|TRBJ2-1|14
ASSIRGLADYNEQF